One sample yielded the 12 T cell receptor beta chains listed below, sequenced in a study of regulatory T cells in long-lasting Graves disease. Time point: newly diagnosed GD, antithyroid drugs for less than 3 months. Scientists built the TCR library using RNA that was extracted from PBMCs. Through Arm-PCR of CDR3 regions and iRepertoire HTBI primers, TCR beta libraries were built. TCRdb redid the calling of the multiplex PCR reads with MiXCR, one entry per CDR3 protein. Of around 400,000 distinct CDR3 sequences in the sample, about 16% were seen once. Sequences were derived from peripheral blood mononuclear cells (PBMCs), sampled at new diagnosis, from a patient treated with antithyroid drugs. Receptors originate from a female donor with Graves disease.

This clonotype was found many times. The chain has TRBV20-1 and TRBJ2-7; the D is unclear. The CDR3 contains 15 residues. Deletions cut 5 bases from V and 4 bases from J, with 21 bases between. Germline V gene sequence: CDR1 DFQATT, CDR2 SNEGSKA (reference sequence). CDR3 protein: CSARSATRLMYEQYF. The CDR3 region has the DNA TGCAGTGCTCGCTCCGCCACCCGATTGATGTACGAGCAGTACTTC.

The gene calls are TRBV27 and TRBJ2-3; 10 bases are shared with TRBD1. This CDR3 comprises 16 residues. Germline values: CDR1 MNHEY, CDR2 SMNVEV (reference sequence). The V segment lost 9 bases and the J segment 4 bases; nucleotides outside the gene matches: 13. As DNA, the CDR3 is TGTGCCAGGAGAGACAGGGGGCTTTTTCTTTCAGATACGCAGTATTTT. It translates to CARRDRGLFLSDTQYF.

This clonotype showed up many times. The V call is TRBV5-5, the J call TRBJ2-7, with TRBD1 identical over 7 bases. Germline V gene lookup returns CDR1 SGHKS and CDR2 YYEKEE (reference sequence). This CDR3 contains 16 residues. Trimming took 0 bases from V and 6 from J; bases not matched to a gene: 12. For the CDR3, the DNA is TGTGCCAGCAGCTTGGTAAAGCAGGGGGTCGCTGGCGAGCAGTACTTC. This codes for CASSLVKQGVAGEQYF.

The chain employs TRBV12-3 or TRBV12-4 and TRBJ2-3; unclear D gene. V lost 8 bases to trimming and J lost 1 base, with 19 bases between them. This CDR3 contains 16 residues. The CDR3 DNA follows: TGTGCCAGCTTGGCGAGTCCGGCTAGTGGCACAGATACGCAGTATTTT. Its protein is CASLASPASGTDTQYF.

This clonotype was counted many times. CDR3 bases: TGCGCCAGCAGCCTGGGGCTTTCCTATAATTCACCCCTCCACTTT. This sequence encodes CASSLGLSYNSPLHF. The chain carries TRBV5-1 and TRBJ1-6; D perhaps matches TRBD1 (5 bases). Germline V gene lookup returns CDR1 SGHRS and CDR2 YFSETQ. CDR3 length: 15 residues. Trimming removed 4 bases from V and 1 base from J, with 9 bases in between. The full variable domain, completed using reference TRBV5-1 and TRBJ1-6, is KAGVTQTPRYLIKTRGQQVTLSCSPISGHRSVSWYQQTPGQGLQFLFEYFSETQRNKGNFPGRFSGRQFSNSRSEMNVSTLELGDSALYLCASSLGLSYNSPLHFGNGTRLTVT.

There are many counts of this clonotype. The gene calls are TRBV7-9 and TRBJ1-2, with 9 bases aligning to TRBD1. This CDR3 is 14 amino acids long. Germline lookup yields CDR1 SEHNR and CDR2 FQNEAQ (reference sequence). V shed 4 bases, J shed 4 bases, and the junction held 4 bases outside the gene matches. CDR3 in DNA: TGTGCCAGCAGCTGGGGACAGGGAACCTATGGCTACACCTTC. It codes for CASSWGQGTYGYTF.

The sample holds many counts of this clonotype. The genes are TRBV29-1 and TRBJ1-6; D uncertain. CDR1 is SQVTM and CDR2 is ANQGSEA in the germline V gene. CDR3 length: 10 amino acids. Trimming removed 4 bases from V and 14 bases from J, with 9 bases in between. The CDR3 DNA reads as TGCAGCGTTGCCGGCTCTTCCCTCCACTTT. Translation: CSVAGSSLHF.

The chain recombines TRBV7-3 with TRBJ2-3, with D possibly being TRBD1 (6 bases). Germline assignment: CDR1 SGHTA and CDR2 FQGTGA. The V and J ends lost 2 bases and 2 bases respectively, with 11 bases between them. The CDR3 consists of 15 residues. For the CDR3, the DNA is TGTGCCAGCAGCTTAGGCTGGGGGCTCACAGATACGCAGTATTTT. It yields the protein CASSLGWGLTDTQYF.

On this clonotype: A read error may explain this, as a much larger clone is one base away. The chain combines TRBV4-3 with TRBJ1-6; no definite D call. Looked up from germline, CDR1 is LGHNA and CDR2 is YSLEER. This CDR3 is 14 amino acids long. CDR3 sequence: CASSQVTSNPPLHF. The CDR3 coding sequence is TGCGCCAGCAGCCAAGTTACGTCTAATCCACCCCTCCACTTT.

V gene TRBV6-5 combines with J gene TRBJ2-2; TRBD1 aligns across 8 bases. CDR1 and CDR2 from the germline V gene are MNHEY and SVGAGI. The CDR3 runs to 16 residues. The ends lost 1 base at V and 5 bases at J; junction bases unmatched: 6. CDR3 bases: TGTGCCAGCAGTTACTTGGGGACAGGTTTTACCGGGGAGCTGTTTTTT. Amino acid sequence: CASSYLGTGFTGELFF.

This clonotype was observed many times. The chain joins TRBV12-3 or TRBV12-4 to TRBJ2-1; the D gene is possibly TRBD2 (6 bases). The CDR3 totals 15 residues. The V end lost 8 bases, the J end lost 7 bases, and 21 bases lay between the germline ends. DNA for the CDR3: TGTGCCAGCCAATGGGGGACTTCTTTTGTTAATGAGCAGTTCTTC. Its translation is CASQWGTSFVNEQFF.

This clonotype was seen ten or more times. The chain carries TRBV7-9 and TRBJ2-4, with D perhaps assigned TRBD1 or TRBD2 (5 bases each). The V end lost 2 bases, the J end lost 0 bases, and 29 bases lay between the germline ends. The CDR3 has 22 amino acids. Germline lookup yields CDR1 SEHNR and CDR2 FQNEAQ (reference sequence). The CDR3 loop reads CASSLWWIRDDFGPLAKNIQYF. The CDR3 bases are TGTGCCAGCAGCTTATGGTGGATAAGGGACGACTTCGGTCCCCTAGCCAAAAACATTCAGTACTTC.